Listed here is a single T cell receptor (beta chain). Produced via immunoSEQ multiplex PCR; TCRdb's table is partial and in-frame only. This sample has about 45,000 clones; about 90% occur once, and the top ten carry about 2%. This sample is part of a study of T cell changes during pregnancy in multiple sclerosis. Looked up from germline, CDR1 is SGHAT and CDR2 is FQNNGV. The CDR3 sequence is 15 residues long. Deletions cut 0 bases from V and 5 bases from J, with 13 bases between. The chain is built from TRBV11-2 and TRBJ2-5; D might be TRBD2 (5 bases). The clonotype was recovered from a female donor with multiple sclerosis, enrolled in a pregnancy study. The sample consisted of peripheral blood, taken in the first trimester of pregnancy. The CDR3 DNA follows: TGTGCCAGCAGCTTAGATCGCGGGCAGGAGGAGACCCAGTACTTC. Its translation is CASSLDRGQEETQYF.